One sample yielded the 6 T cell receptor beta chains listed below, sequenced in a study of post-analysis software for immune sequencing data. Study-wide results and caveats: Controls showed lower frequencies than patients for roughly 5 TRBV segments, and TRBV5-6, TRBV5-1 and TRBV20-1 were among these.

Their cognate antigens are unknown. Included in the TCR beta cDNA libraries were unique molecular identifiers. TCRdb itself ran the PCR reads through MiXCR, one entry per CDR3 protein. Here the sample spans roughly 800,000 distinct CDR3 sequences, approximately 50% being singletons. The sequencing sample was made of blood. These receptors were obtained from a girl aged 5-17 years with multiple sclerosis.

The chain employs TRBV9 and TRBJ2-7, with unresolved D. Germline CDR1 is SGDLS and CDR2 is YYNGEE. Trimming took off 2 bases at V and 6 bases at J, with 12 bases between the two ends. This CDR3 region has 13 residues. The CDR3 spells CASSVSARREQYF. CDR3 sequence (DNA): TGTGCCAGCAGCGTGTCGGCTCGACGCGAGCAGTACTTC.

This chain joins TRBV29-1 and TRBJ2-5, with D possibly TRBD2 on 6 matching bases. Near its end, the DNA agrees better with TRBJ2-7, so the J call may be wrong. Germline-derived CDR1 and CDR2 are SQVTM and ANQGSEA. The CDR3 length is 15 residues. The CDR3 DNA follows: TGCAGCGTTGAATGTGGAACGGGAGCCCCCTACGAGCAGTACTTC. Its protein is CSVECGTGAPYEQYF.

The chain carries TRBV20-1 and TRBJ2-1, with D uncertain. The length of the CDR3 is 14 residues. V shed 3 bases and J shed 2 bases, with 11 bases lying between them. The germline CDR1 and CDR2 sequences are DFQATT and SNEGSKA (reference sequence). The CDR3 DNA is TGCAGTGCTAGGCGGCAGGTAGCCTACAATGAGCAGTTCTTC. Protein: CSARRQVAYNEQFF.

This clonotype was recorded only once. This chain joins TRBV20-1 and TRBJ1-5; D is undetermined. Germline CDR1 DFQATT, CDR2 SNEGSKA (reference sequence). The CDR3 runs 16 residues. The V end was cut by 0 bases, the J end by 6 bases, with 18 bases between. CDR3 sequence: CSARDYRAGEGQPQHF. The CDR3 nucleotides are TGCAGTGCTAGAGATTATCGGGCCGGGGAGGGTCAGCCCCAGCATTTT.

This clonotype was seen more than once but under ten times. J is TRBJ2-7 and V is TRBV6-6; TRBD2 matches 9 bases. Germline V gives CDR1 MNHNY, CDR2 SVGAGI (reference sequence). V lost 2 bases, J lost 4 bases, and 3 bases stayed unmatched. The CDR3 totals 14 residues. The CDR3 reads CASSYGTSFYEQYF. Here the CDR3 DNA reads TGTGCCAGCAGTTACGGGACTAGCTTTTACGAGCAGTACTTC.

This sequence joins TRBV7-2 and TRBJ1-1; TRBD1 aligns across 9 bases. The CDR3 has 13 residues. Germline trimming cut 0 bases from V and 10 bases from J; bases unmatched to any gene: 3. Germline V gives CDR1 SGHTA, CDR2 FQGNSA. The CDR3 here is CASSLAPTGGAFF. The CDR3 DNA follows: TGTGCCAGCAGCTTAGCCCCGACAGGGGGAGCTTTCTTT. The entire variable domain, with the rest obtained from reference TRBV7-2 and TRBJ1-1, is as follows: GAGVSQSPSNKVTEKGKDVELRCDPISGHTALYWYRQSLGQGLEFLIYFQGNSAPDKSGLPSDRFSAERTGGSVSTLTIQRTQQEDSAVYLCASSLAPTGGAFFGQGTRLTVV.